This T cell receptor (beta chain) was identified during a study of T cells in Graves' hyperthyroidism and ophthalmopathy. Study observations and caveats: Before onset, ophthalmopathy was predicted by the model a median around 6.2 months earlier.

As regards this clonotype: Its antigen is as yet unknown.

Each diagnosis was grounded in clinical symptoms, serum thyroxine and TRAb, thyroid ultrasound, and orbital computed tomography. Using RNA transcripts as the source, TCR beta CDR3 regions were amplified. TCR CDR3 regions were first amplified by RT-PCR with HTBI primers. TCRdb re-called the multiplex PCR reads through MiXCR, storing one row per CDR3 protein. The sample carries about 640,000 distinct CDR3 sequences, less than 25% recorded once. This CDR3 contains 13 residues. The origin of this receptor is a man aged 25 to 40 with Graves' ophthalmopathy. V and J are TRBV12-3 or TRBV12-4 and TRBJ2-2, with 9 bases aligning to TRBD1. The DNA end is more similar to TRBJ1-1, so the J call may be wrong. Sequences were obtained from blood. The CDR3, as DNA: TGTGCCAGCAGCTTCAGGACAGGGGCGGGAGCTTTCTTT. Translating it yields CASSFRTGAGAFF.